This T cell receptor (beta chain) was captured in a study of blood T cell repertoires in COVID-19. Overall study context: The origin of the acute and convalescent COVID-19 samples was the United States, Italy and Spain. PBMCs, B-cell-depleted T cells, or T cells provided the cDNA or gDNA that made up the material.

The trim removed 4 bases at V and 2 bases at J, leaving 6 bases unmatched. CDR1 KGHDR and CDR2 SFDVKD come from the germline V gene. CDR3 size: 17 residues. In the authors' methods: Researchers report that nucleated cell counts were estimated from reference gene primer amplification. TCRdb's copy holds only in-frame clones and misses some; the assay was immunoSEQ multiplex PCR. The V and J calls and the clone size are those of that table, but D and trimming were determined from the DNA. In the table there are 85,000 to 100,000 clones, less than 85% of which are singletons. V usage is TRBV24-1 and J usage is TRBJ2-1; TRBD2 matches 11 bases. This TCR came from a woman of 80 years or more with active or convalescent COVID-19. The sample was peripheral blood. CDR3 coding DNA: TGTGCCACCAGTGACCCACTAGCGGGAGACCCCTACAATGAGCAGTTCTTC. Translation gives CATSDPLAGDPYNEQFF.